This TCR beta chain was recovered during a study of cytomegalovirus exposure and HLA in healthy donors. It was with 60 Vbeta and 13 Jbeta primers that the PCR ran. The data were produced by immunoSEQ multiplex PCR, yet TCRdb's version contains in-frame clones alone and is incomplete. The sample contains roughly 120,000 clones, less than 85% of which appear only once. Study-wide results and limits: Associated with HLA alleles at 0.05 false discovery rate in a later analysis were 16,951 TCR beta sequences. There were some V segments, including TRBV6-2 and TRBV6-3, excluded as indistinguishable.

The CDR3 spans 16 residues. Trimming cost V 2 bases and J 5 bases; bases outside gene matches: 5. Germline V gene data show CDR1 as MNHEY and CDR2 as SVGAGI. As to this clone: Its antigen remains unknown.

The chain carries TRBV6-5 and TRBJ2-2; 10 positions agree with TRBD1. The receptor was derived from a woman aged 40 to 50 in good health and CMV-seronegative. What was sequenced was PBMCs. In DNA form, the CDR3 reads TGTGCCAGCAGTTACCCTAGGACAGGGGGGACCGGGGAGCTGTTTTTT. Translated: CASSYPRTGGTGELFF.